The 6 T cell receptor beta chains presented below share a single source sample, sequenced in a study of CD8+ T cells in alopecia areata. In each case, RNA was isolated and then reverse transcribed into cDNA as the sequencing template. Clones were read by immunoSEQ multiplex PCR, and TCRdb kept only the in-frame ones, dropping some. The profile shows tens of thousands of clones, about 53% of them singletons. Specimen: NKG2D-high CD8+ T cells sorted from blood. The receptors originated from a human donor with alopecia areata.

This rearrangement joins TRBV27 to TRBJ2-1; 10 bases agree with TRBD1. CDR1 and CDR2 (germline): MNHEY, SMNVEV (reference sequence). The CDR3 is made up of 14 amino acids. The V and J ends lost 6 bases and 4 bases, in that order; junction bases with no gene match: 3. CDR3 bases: TGTGCCAGCAGCTCGGGACAGGGGTACAATGAGCAGTTCTTC. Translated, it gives CASSSGQGYNEQFF.

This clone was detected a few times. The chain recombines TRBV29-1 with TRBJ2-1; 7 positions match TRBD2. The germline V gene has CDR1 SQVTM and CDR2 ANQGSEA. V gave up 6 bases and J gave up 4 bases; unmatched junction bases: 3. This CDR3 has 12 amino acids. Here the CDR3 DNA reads TGCAGCGTGAAACTAGCGTACAATGAGCAGTTCTTC. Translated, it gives CSVKLAYNEQFF.

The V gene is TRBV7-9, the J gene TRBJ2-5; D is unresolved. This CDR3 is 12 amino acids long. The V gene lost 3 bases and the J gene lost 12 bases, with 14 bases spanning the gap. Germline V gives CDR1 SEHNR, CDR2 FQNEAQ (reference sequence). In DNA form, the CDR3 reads TGTGCCAGCAGCTTCCCTAGTGGTGACAAGTACTTC. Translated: CASSFPSGDKYF.

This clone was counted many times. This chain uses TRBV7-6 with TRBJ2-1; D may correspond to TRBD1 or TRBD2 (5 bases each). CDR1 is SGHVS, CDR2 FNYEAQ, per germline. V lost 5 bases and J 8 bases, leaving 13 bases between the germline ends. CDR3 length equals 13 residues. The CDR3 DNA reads TGTGCCAGCAGCCTGGGGACCCTTGATGAGCAGTTCTTC. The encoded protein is CASSLGTLDEQFF.

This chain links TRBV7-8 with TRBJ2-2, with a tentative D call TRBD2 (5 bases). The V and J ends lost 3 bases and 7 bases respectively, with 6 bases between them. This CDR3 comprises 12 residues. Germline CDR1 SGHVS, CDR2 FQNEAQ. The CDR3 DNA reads TGTGCCAGCAGCTTCGGGGACGGGGAGCTGTTTTTT. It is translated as CASSFGDGELFF.

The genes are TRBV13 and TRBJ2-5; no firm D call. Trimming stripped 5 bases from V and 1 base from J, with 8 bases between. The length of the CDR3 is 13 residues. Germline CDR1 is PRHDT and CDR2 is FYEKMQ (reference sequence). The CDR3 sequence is CASSRGPQETQYF. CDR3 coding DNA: TGTGCCAGCAGCCGAGGACCCCAAGAGACCCAGTACTTC.